The entry that follows covers one T cell receptor (beta chain) sequence. These data belong to a study of blood T cell repertoires in COVID-19. On the study more broadly: Collection of acute and convalescent COVID-19 samples took place in the United States, Italy and Spain. The cDNA or gDNA used as material had been derived from T cells, B-cell-depleted T cells, or PBMCs.

Participant age was about 18 to 95 years, and participants resided in 25 or so US areas. Participant reports of clinical history set cohort assignment. The repertoire was sequenced with immunoSEQ multiplex PCR; TCRdb's copy has only in-frame clones and lacks some. The table records fewer than 150,000 clones, around 83% of them present only once. CDR1 and CDR2 from the germline V gene are LNHDA and SQIVND (reference sequence). Trimming removed 1 base from V and 6 bases from J, with 14 bases in between. The CDR3 length is 15 residues. The receptor's source is a young man who had recovered from COVID-19. V usage is TRBV19 and J usage is TRBJ2-3, with D unresolved. Sequences were obtained from PBMCs or T cells enriched from blood (not recorded which). CDR3 in amino acids: CASSIGVTAVDTQYF. The CDR3 bases are TGTGCCAGTAGTATAGGGGTCACGGCGGTGGATACGCAGTATTTT.